Shown below are 24 T cell receptor beta chains from a single sample sequenced in a study of blood T cell repertoires in COVID-19. Method: immunoSEQ multiplex PCR; TCRdb's copy keeps in-frame clones and lacks some. This sample has some 250,000 clones, with 88% found just once. The source material was peripheral blood. These receptors were collected from a young woman with acute or convalescent COVID-19.

This chain links TRBV6-5 with TRBJ1-3; 9 bases map to TRBD1. Germline trimming cut 5 bases from V and 5 bases from J; bases unmatched to any gene: 7. This CDR3 has 15 amino acids. Per germline, CDR1 MNHEY and CDR2 SVGAGI. CDR3 protein: CASSKQGANRNTIYF. The CDR3 nucleotides read TGTGCCAGCAGTAAACAGGGGGCTAATCGAAACACCATATATTTT.

The J gene is TRBJ2-2, the V gene TRBV18; maybe TRBD2 (6 bases). The V end lost 1 base, the J end lost 4 bases, and 13 bases lay between the germline ends. The CDR3 length is 16 residues. CDR1 is KGHSH and CDR2 is LQKENI in the germline V gene. The CDR3 nucleotides are TGTGCCAGCTCACCACTGGGACTGGTTATCACCGGGGAGCTGTTTTTT. Translated, it gives CASSPLGLVITGELFF.

This chain connects TRBV9 to TRBJ1-5; D uncertain. Trimming removed 3 bases at V and 6 bases at J, with 13 bases between. This CDR3 is 14 amino acids long. CDR1 is SGDLS and CDR2 is YYNGEE in the germline V gene. The CDR3 sequence: CASSAFLSGQPQHF. The CDR3 DNA is TGTGCCAGCAGCGCTTTTTTGTCAGGTCAGCCCCAGCATTTT.

The chain combines TRBV4-1 with TRBJ2-7; D might be TRBD1 (5 bases). The CDR3 contains 14 residues. V lost 4 bases, J lost 3 bases, and 13 bases lay in between. Germline V lookup: CDR1 MGHRA, CDR2 YSYEKL. The CDR3 DNA is TGCGCCAGCAGCCTACGGACAAAAGACTACGAGCAGTACTTC. Protein product: CASSLRTKDYEQYF.

The J gene is TRBJ2-5, the V gene TRBV19, with D uncertain. CDR1 and CDR2 (germline): LNHDA, SQIVND (reference sequence). V lost 5 bases to trimming and J lost 5 bases, with 9 bases between them. This CDR3 has 12 amino acids. CDR3 sequence reads: CASSFAEETQYF. The CDR3 coding sequence is TGTGCCAGTAGTTTCGCGGAGGAGACCCAGTACTTC.

The rearrangement uses TRBV5-1 and TRBJ2-7; no clear D. CDR1 is SGHRS, CDR2 YFSETQ, per germline. The V end was cut by 0 bases, the J end by 6 bases, with 10 bases between. The length of the CDR3 is 13 residues. CDR3 sequence (DNA): TGCGCCAGCAGCTTGGCTATCCGAGGCGAGCAGTACTTC. Translating it yields CASSLAIRGEQYF.

The chain carries TRBV27 and TRBJ1-4; maybe TRBD1 (6 bases). The CDR3 contains 16 residues. Germline V gene sequence: CDR1 MNHEY, CDR2 SMNVEV (reference sequence). V dropped 0 bases and J dropped 8 bases, with 16 bases sitting between them. This CDR3 is CASSLSANRAREKLFF. CDR3 DNA: TGTGCCAGCAGTTTATCAGCGAACAGGGCCCGAGAAAAACTGTTTTTT.

The chain combines TRBV2 with TRBJ1-2; 8 bases line up with TRBD1. The CDR3 is 13 residues long. CDR1 is SNHLY and CDR2 is FYNNEI in the germline V gene. J gave up 3 bases and V 6 bases, and 3 bases lay outside the gene matches. The CDR3 sequence is CASSAGGYYGYTF. The CDR3 DNA is TGTGCCAGCAGCGCAGGGGGCTACTATGGCTACACCTTC. Full variable domain (rest looked up from reference TRBV2 and TRBJ1-2): EPEVTQTPSHQVTQMGQEVILRCVPISNHLYFYWYRQILGQKVEFLVSFYNNEISEKSEIFDDQFSVERPDGSNFTLKIRSTKLEDSAMYFCASSAGGYYGYTFGSGTRLTVV.

J is TRBJ2-7 and V is TRBV7-2, with TRBD2 matching over 11 bases. The V segment lost 3 bases and the J segment 3 bases; nucleotides outside the gene matches: 1. This CDR3 has 14 residues. Germline loops: CDR1 SGHTA, CDR2 FQGNSA. CDR3 coding DNA: TGTGCCAGCAGCTTCACTAGCGGGAGCTACGAGCAGTACTTC. Translated, it gives CASSFTSGSYEQYF.

The rearrangement joins TRBV5-4 to TRBJ1-1; maybe TRBD1 (5 bases). From germline, CDR1 is SGHNT and CDR2 YYREEE (reference sequence). The CDR3 totals 14 residues. The germline V and J ends were trimmed by 4 bases and 0 bases, with 10 bases remaining between them. CDR3 in amino acids: CASSPGGLNTEAFF. CDR3 DNA sequence: TGTGCCAGCAGCCCGGGGGGGTTGAACACTGAAGCTTTCTTT.

The chain employs TRBV27 and TRBJ1-5; 9 nucleotides agree with TRBD1. Germline assignment: CDR1 MNHEY and CDR2 SMNVEV (reference sequence). The CDR3 is 19 residues long. V dropped 0 bases and J dropped 1; count of bases not matched to a gene: 10. The CDR3: CASSLSWVGQGVSNQPQHF. CDR3 DNA: TGTGCCAGCAGTTTATCATGGGTGGGACAGGGTGTGAGCAATCAGCCCCAGCATTTT.

J is TRBJ1-3 and V is TRBV12-5; D is unresolved. The CDR3 is 15 residues long. Trimming shortened V by 8 bases and J by 0 bases, and 14 bases separated the two germline ends. Looked up from germline, CDR1 is LGHNT and CDR2 is FRNRAP. The CDR3 bases are TGTGCTAGTATCTGGCCGGCGGACTCTGGAAACACCATATATTTT. Translating it yields CASIWPADSGNTIYF.

The V gene is TRBV7-2, the J gene TRBJ2-1; tentatively, D is TRBD2 (6 bases). The CDR3 is made up of 14 amino acids. Germline CDR1 and CDR2: SGHTA and FQGNSA. V lost 3 bases and J lost 6, with 12 bases in between. The CDR3 spells CASSLDYRGNEQFF. CDR3 nucleotide sequence: TGTGCCAGCAGCTTGGACTATCGGGGCAATGAGCAGTTCTTC.

The rearrangement uses TRBV6-5 and TRBJ2-7, with a possible D match to TRBD1 (5 bases). The CDR3 spans 13 residues. Germline CDR1 and CDR2: MNHEY and SVGAGI. V was clipped by 5 bases and J by 1 base, with 9 bases between them. The CDR3 protein is CASSKTVSYEQYF. CDR3 DNA sequence: TGTGCCAGCAGTAAGACAGTTTCCTACGAGCAGTACTTC.

This clone was seen a single time. The chain links TRBV6-5 to TRBJ1-5; TRBD1 aligns across 8 bases. The ends lost 8 bases at V and 4 bases at J; junction bases unmatched: 1. There are 12 residues in the CDR3. The V gene's germline CDR1 is MNHEY and CDR2 SVGAGI. CDR3 loop: CASQGANQPQHF. CDR3 nucleotides: TGTGCCAGCCAGGGGGCAAATCAGCCCCAGCATTTT.

The rearrangement joins TRBV30 to TRBJ1-6; the match to TRBD1 covers 7 bases. This CDR3 region has 16 residues. Trimming removed 8 bases from V and 7 bases from J; junction bases left unmatched: 17. CDR1 is GTSNPN and CDR2 is SVGIG in the germline V gene (reference sequence). CDR3 DNA sequence: TGTGCCCATGAAAACCTTATCGACAGGGCGAATTCACCCCTCCACTTT. Its translation is CAHENLIDRANSPLHF.

This clone was seen more than once but under ten times. The gene calls are TRBV27 and TRBJ2-3; TRBD1 aligns across 8 bases. The germline CDR1 and CDR2 sequences are MNHEY and SMNVEV (reference sequence). This CDR3 is 14 amino acids long. The V and J ends lost 3 bases and 3 bases, in that order; junction bases with no gene match: 2. This CDR3 is CASSFTGGTDTQYF. The DNA for the CDR3 is TGTGCCAGCAGTTTCACAGGGGGGACAGATACGCAGTATTTT.

The V and J genes are TRBV27 and TRBJ1-1; D not certain. The CDR3 consists of 13 residues. Germline CDR1 MNHEY, CDR2 SMNVEV (reference sequence). The ends were cut back, 3 bases at V and 4 bases at J, with 9 bases in the middle. The CDR3 region has the DNA TGTGCCAGCAGTTTCGGTTTTGGCACTGAAGCTTTCTTT. Translation: CASSFGFGTEAFF.

The chain couples TRBV7-2 to TRBJ2-5; no clear D gene. CDR3 length: 11 amino acids. Germline CDR1 is SGHTA and CDR2 is FQGNSA. V lost 4 bases to trimming and J lost 9 bases, with 9 bases between them. CDR3 in amino acids: CASSSRKSQYF. As DNA, the CDR3 is TGTGCCAGCAGCTCTCGTAAATCCCAGTACTTC. The complete variable domain, with remaining parts taken from reference TRBV7-2 and TRBJ2-5, reads GAGVSQSPSNKVTEKGKDVELRCDPISGHTALYWYRQSLGQGLEFLIYFQGNSAPDKSGLPSDRFSAERTGGSVSTLTIQRTQQEDSAVYLCASSSRKSQYFGPGTRLLVL.

The chain employs TRBV19 and TRBJ2-5, with D maybe TRBD1 (6 bases). The CDR3 is 16 residues long. CDR1 is LNHDA and CDR2 is SQIVND in the germline V gene (reference sequence). V was cut by 1 base and J by 2 bases, with 14 bases left in between. The CDR3 nucleotides are TGTGCCAGTAGTATAGCATCAGGGGCGAGACAAGAGACCCAGTACTTC. It translates to CASSIASGARQETQYF.

This clone was counted a single time. The chain carries TRBV18 and TRBJ1-3; TRBD1 matches 7 bases. V dropped 1 base and J dropped 0; count of bases not matched to a gene: 9. CDR3 size: 18 residues. CDR1 is KGHSH, CDR2 LQKENI, per germline. CDR3 sequence: CASSPLPPGTVSGNTIYF. The CDR3 coding sequence is TGTGCCAGCTCACCACTCCCCCCAGGGACAGTCTCTGGAAACACCATATATTTT.

This clone was seen a handful of times. This CDR3 is also generated by other DNA sequences in the sample. The rearrangement joins TRBV19 to TRBJ1-1, with TRBD1 identical over 7 bases. The germline gives CDR1 LNHDA, CDR2 SQIVND (reference sequence). The CDR3 consists of 13 residues. The J segment lost 3 bases and the V segment lost 6 bases, leaving 4 bases of the junction unmatched. CDR3 residues: CASSVDRDTEAFF. CDR3 DNA: TGTGCCAGTAGCGTCGACAGGGACACTGAAGCTTTCTTT.

The chain has TRBV3-1 (or the pseudogene TRBV3-2) and TRBJ1-3, with D unclear. V was pared by 1 base and J by 3 bases, with 7 bases between. Germline V CDR1 and CDR2: LGHDT, YNNKEL (reference sequence). The CDR3 consists of 14 residues. DNA for the CDR3: TGTGCCAGCAGCCAAGGGAGAATTGGAAACACCATATATTTT. The encoded protein is CASSQGRIGNTIYF.

This sequence joins TRBV7-2 and TRBJ1-6, with 7 positions matching TRBD1. The length of the CDR3 is 14 residues. J was trimmed by 5 bases and V by 6 bases; bases with no gene match: 4. CDR1 and CDR2 (germline): SGHTA, FQGNSA. CDR3 sequence (DNA): TGTGCCAGCAGACAAGACAGGGATAATTCACCCCTCCACTTT. This translates into CASRQDRDNSPLHF.